Detailed here is one T cell receptor (beta chain). Antigen unknown. Unrecorded immune exposures were likely, despite nominal health at sampling. This record belongs to a study of cytomegalovirus exposure and HLA in healthy donors. Study-wide points: Researchers reportedly found TCR beta sequences accurately predicted most subjects' HLA-A and HLA-B alleles.

This CDR3 has 15 amino acids. CDR1 KGHSH and CDR2 LQKENI come from the germline V gene. The germline V and J ends were trimmed by 6 bases and 3 bases, with 18 bases remaining between them. PCR amplification relied on 60 Vbeta primers (plus 13 Jbeta primers). Data came from immunoSEQ multiplex PCR; TCRdb stores just in-frame clones and leaves some out. The table shows roughly 100,000 clones, with around four fifths occurring only once. The origin of this receptor is a woman in her forties in good health and CMV-seropositive. The sample taken for sequencing was PBMCs. The V call is TRBV18, the J call TRBJ2-7; perhaps TRBD1 as D (6 bases). CDR3 residues: CASSLGTPFLYEQYF. As DNA, the CDR3 is TGTGCCAGCTCCCTGGGGACACCCTTCCTCTACGAGCAGTACTTC. Full variable domain (outside the CDR3, taken from reference TRBV18 and TRBJ2-7): NAGVMQNPRHLVRRRGQEARLRCSPMKGHSHVYWYRQLPEEGLKFMVYLQKENIIDESGMPKERFSAEFPKEGPSILRIQQVVRGDSAAYFCASSLGTPFLYEQYFGPGTRLTVT.